The 14 T cell receptor beta chains in this list originate from one sample, sequenced in a study of blood T cells in healthy people across ages. The authors ran a second PCR of 7 to 11 cycles using a sample-barcoded 5' primer and a J-beta primer mix. TCRdb recomputed calls from the 5' RACE reads with MiXCR, one row per CDR3 protein. The table has about 1.5 million distinct CDR3 sequences, under 55% seen once; the top ten hold more than 4%. Sequencing used blood. These receptors all stem from a woman aged 18 to 35 in good health.

Of note for this clonotype: Its ends do not fully match the called genes, so a read error is possible. J is TRBJ1-1 and V is TRBV12-3 or TRBV12-4; TRBD1 matches 7 bases. The CDR3 has 18 amino acids. The CDR3 sequence is CASSLALRGAAMNTEAFF. CDR3 DNA sequence: TGTGCCAGCAGTTTAGCGCTCAGGGGGGCTGCCATGAACACTGAGGCTTTCTTT.

This clonotype occurred once. The rearrangement uses TRBV13 and TRBJ2-3, with TRBD2 matching 11 bases. The V gene end was trimmed by 0 bases and the J gene end by 8 bases; junction bases not matched to a gene: 10. CDR3 length equals 17 residues. The V gene's germline CDR1 is PRHDT and CDR2 FYEKMQ (reference sequence). CDR3 nucleotides: TGTGCCAGCAGCTTAGGGCCTAGCGGGAGGCAGCTAGGTACGCAGTATTTT. Its protein product is CASSLGPSGRQLGTQYF.

This clonotype was found a few times. V usage is TRBV20-1 and J usage is TRBJ2-7; 8 bases fit TRBD2. V was clipped by 3 bases and J by 0 bases; unmatched bases: 7. This CDR3 is built from 15 residues. CDR1 is DFQATT and CDR2 is SNEGSKA in the germline V gene (reference sequence). In DNA, the CDR3 is TGCAGTGCTAGCTTCGCGGGGGGTCCCTCCTACGAGCAGTACTTC. Protein sequence: CSASFAGGPSYEQYF.

The V and J genes are TRBV24-1 and TRBJ2-2; TRBD1 matches at 9 bases. Trimming removed 4 bases from V and 6 bases from J; junction bases left unmatched: 8. This CDR3 has 16 residues. Germline V gives CDR1 KGHDR, CDR2 SFDVKD. CDR3 sequence reads: CATSDHTGGASGELFF. The CDR3, as DNA: TGTGCCACCAGTGACCACACAGGGGGCGCGTCCGGGGAGCTGTTTTTT.

This chain connects TRBV6-2 or TRBV6-3 to TRBJ2-2; unclear D gene. The germline V gene encodes CDR1 MNHEY and CDR2 SVGEGT. The CDR3 consists of 13 residues. The V end was cut by 6 bases, the J end by 4 bases, with 9 bases between. CDR3 sequence reads: CASRRGGTGELFF. The CDR3 nucleotides are TGTGCCAGCAGGAGAGGCGGCACCGGGGAGCTGTTTTTT.

This clonotype was seen a few times. This rearrangement joins TRBV18 to TRBJ2-5; 7 bases fit TRBD1. The CDR3 runs 15 residues. From germline, CDR1 is KGHSH and CDR2 LQKENI. V lost 4 bases, J lost 3 bases, and 8 bases stayed unmatched. The CDR3 sequence is CASSQWDSRKETQYF. The CDR3 coding sequence is TGTGCCAGCTCACAATGGGACAGCAGGAAAGAGACCCAGTACTTC.

This clonotype turned up a few times. The chain is built from TRBV6-2 or TRBV6-3 and TRBJ2-1; TRBD1 agrees at 7 bases. The CDR3 runs to 13 residues. CDR1 and CDR2 from the germline V gene are MNHEY and SVGEGT. Trimming cost V 7 bases and J 2 bases; bases outside gene matches: 2. CDR3 in amino acids: CASTDRAYNEQFF. In DNA form, the CDR3 reads TGTGCCAGCACTGACAGGGCCTACAATGAGCAGTTCTTC.

In the case of this clonotype: A read error may be the cause here, since a much bigger clone is one base away. This chain joins TRBV29-1 and TRBJ2-5; 11 positions agree with TRBD2. The CDR3 is 19 amino acids. Germline V gene sequence: CDR1 SQVTM, CDR2 ANQGSEA. After removal of 1 base from V and 11 bases from J, the junction contained 24 bases not matched to a gene. DNA for the CDR3: TGCAGCGTTGAAGCCGACCCTAGCGGGAGGCGTATCTTTATGGATGAGCAGTACTTC. Translated: CSVEADPSGRRIFMDEQYF.

This chain links TRBV6-1 with TRBJ2-3; D is perhaps TRBD2 (5 bases). The CDR3 is 14 residues long. CDR1 MNHNS and CDR2 SASEGT come from the germline V gene. Trimming pared 1 base from V and 8 bases from J, leaving 13 bases between. CDR3 residues: CASSEEDWPGTQYF. The CDR3 region has the DNA TGTGCCAGCAGTGAAGAGGACTGGCCAGGTACGCAGTATTTT.

This clonotype was observed at least ten times. The J gene is TRBJ2-3, the V gene TRBV9; 9 positions agree with TRBD1. From germline, CDR1 is SGDLS and CDR2 YYNGEE. With 5 bases clipped from V and 3 bases from J, the junction kept 4 bases outside the gene matches. This CDR3 has 14 residues. CDR3 residues: CASSVGQGTDTQYF. The CDR3, as DNA: TGTGCCAGCAGTGTCGGACAGGGGACAGATACGCAGTATTTT. Looking up the rest from reference TRBV9 and TRBJ2-3 gives the full variable domain: DSGVTQTPKHLITATGQRVTLRCSPRSGDLSVYWYQQSLDQGLQFLIQYYNGEERAKGNILERFSAQQFPDLHSELNLSSLELGDSALYFCASSVGQGTDTQYFGPGTRLTVL.

This clonotype was detected ten times or more. The chain carries TRBV20-1 and TRBJ2-7, with D perhaps matching TRBD2 (6 bases). The CDR3 spans 12 residues. Germline V gives CDR1 DFQATT, CDR2 SNEGSKA (reference sequence). V was trimmed by 1 base and J by 4 bases, leaving 8 bases between them. For the CDR3, the DNA is TGCAGTGCTAGAGTTAGCGGTTACGAGCAGTACTTC. It is translated as CSARVSGYEQYF.

This clonotype has a count of ten or more. The CDR3 loop is CSARGGADGYTF. The CDR3 DNA follows: TGCAGTGCCCGAGGGGGGGCTGATGGCTACACCTTC. The genes are TRBV20-1 and TRBJ1-2; possibly TRBD1 for D (6 bases). Germline CDR1 reads DFQATT; CDR2 reads SNEGSKA (reference sequence). This CDR3 comprises 12 residues. Trimming shortened V by 6 bases and J by 6 bases, and 14 bases separated the two germline ends.

The rearrangement joins TRBV6-6 to TRBJ2-1; 11 bases fit TRBD2. The CDR3 is 13 residues long. Germline V gene sequence: CDR1 MNHNY, CDR2 SVGAGI (reference sequence). J was trimmed by 0 bases and V by 11 bases; bases with no gene match: 0. CDR3 residues: CAGTSGSYNEQFF. The DNA for the CDR3 is TGTGCCGGGACTAGCGGCTCCTACAATGAGCAGTTCTTC.

This clonotype was observed a few times. The chain has TRBV20-1 and TRBJ2-1, with 7 nucleotides matching TRBD2. V gave up 4 bases and J gave up 0 bases; unmatched junction bases: 6. The CDR3 has 15 amino acids. Germline CDR1 reads DFQATT; CDR2 reads SNEGSKA (reference sequence). CDR3 in amino acids: CSAKAGGGSYNEQFF. Written as DNA, the CDR3 is TGCAGTGCTAAGGCGGGCGGGGGCTCCTACAATGAGCAGTTCTTC.